This TCR beta chain was recorded in a study of tumor and adjacent non-tumor tissue in lung cancer. Study-wide results and limits: Significantly higher TCR diversity was found in tumor than normal lung. In normal lung, the top 100 clones were significantly more dominant than in tumor.

No cell sorting was done before RNA was extracted from the tissue. This clonotype was counted once. Its target is not known. At one boundary the junction diverges from the germline segment, which might be a read error. A modified ARM-PCR protocol with three rounds of nested PCR amplified TCRbeta. In TCRdb, the multiplex PCR reads were re-called with MiXCR into one record per CDR3 protein. The top ten hold about 16% of the sample, which has about 93,000 distinct CDR3 sequences, roughly 70% seen once. This CDR3 is 12 amino acids long. Germline CDR1 reads DFQATT; CDR2 reads SNEGSKA (reference sequence). The TCR was taken from a man between 60 and 75 years old with non-small cell lung cancer. V and J are TRBV20-1 and TRBJ2-7, with D possibly being TRBD2 (5 bases). What was sequenced was lung tumor tissue. CDR3 in amino acids: CSVRSARYEEYF. CDR3 coding DNA: TGTAGTGTTCGTAGCGCCCGCTACGAGGAGTACTTC.